These 12 T cell receptor beta chains share one sample of origin, sequenced in a study of T-cell reconstitution after alpha-beta-depleted transplantation in children. The authors prepared the TCRbeta library with unique molecular identifiers. TCRdb itself ran the PCR reads through MiXCR, one entry per CDR3 protein. This sample carries hundreds of thousands of distinct CDR3 sequences, 13% of them seen once, and the ten largest clones take 0.79%. The source material was PBMCs, sampled before TCRalphabeta/CD19-depleted stem cell transplant. The receptors derive from a girl aged 2-10 years with congenital amegakaryocytic thrombocytopenia, due to receive a stem cell transplant.

Ten or more counts support this clonotype. The chain combines TRBV28 with TRBJ2-3; D unclear. The germline gives CDR1 MDHEN, CDR2 SYDVKM. This CDR3 contains 14 residues. The ends were cut back, 10 bases at V and 7 bases at J, with 21 bases in the middle. CDR3 sequence reads: CATELQYPVHTQYF. The CDR3, as DNA: TGTGCCACCGAGCTACAATATCCCGTCCATACGCAGTATTTT.

With respect to this clonotype: The junction does not match germline at one end; this may be a read error. The rearrangement links TRBV20-1 to TRBJ2-1, with TRBD2 matching 11 bases. The CDR3 totals 20 residues. Germline lookup yields CDR1 DFQATT and CDR2 SNEGSKA (reference sequence). The CDR3 loop is CSARLTAKTSGVCSYNEEFF. The CDR3 bases are TGCAGTGCTAGACTAACGGCAAAGACTAGCGGGGTTTGCTCCTACAATGAGGAGTTCTTC.

This clonotype was counted a few times. V gene TRBV10-2 combines with J gene TRBJ2-5, with D possibly TRBD1 on 7 matching bases. Per germline, CDR1 WSHSY and CDR2 SAAADI. There are 15 residues in the CDR3. Trimming removed 0 bases from V and 2 bases from J, with 10 bases in between. The chain's CDR3 is CASSESSGGQETQYF. For the CDR3, the DNA is TGCGCCAGCAGTGAGTCTTCAGGGGGGCAAGAGACCCAGTACTTC.

There are many counts of this clonotype. The chain carries TRBV20-1 and TRBJ2-1; TRBD1 or TRBD2 may be the D gene (5 bases each). V was trimmed by 3 bases and J by 8 bases, leaving 11 bases between them. CDR3 length: 12 amino acids. Germline V lookup: CDR1 DFQATT, CDR2 SNEGSKA (reference sequence). The CDR3 here is CSASVGRDEQFF. In DNA form, the CDR3 reads TGCAGTGCTAGTGTGGGACGGGATGAGCAGTTCTTC.

This clonotype was found a few times. Here the CDR3 reads CASEQGGNEQFF. Here the CDR3 DNA reads TGCGCCAGCGAACAGGGTGGGAATGAGCAGTTCTTC. The chain recombines TRBV5-1 with TRBJ2-1; D perhaps matches TRBD1 (6 bases). This CDR3 contains 12 residues. In germline, CDR1 is SGHRS, CDR2 YFSETQ. Trimming stripped 7 bases from V and 7 bases from J, with 12 bases between.

This clonotype occurred a few times. CDR3: CSASGLAGGISYNEQFF. The CDR3 region has the DNA TGCAGTGCTAGCGGCCTAGCGGGAGGGATCTCCTACAATGAGCAGTTCTTC. The chain couples TRBV20-1 to TRBJ2-1; 12 bases are a match to TRBD2. The CDR3 length is 17 residues. V gave up 3 bases and J gave up 0 bases; unmatched junction bases: 6. Germline CDR1 and CDR2: DFQATT and SNEGSKA (reference sequence).

Many counts were recorded for this clonotype. The chain employs TRBV20-1 and TRBJ2-5, with TRBD1 identical over 9 bases. Germline V CDR1 and CDR2: DFQATT, SNEGSKA (reference sequence). The CDR3 spans 14 residues. The ends lost 6 bases at V and 4 bases at J; junction bases unmatched: 9. The CDR3 loop reads CSAGPLTGGETQYF. The CDR3 DNA is TGCAGTGCAGGCCCCCTGACAGGGGGAGAGACCCAGTACTTC.

At least ten counts were recorded for this clonotype. J is TRBJ1-4 and V is TRBV29-1, with D unresolved. The CDR3 sequence is 17 residues long. CDR1 is SQVTM and CDR2 is ANQGSEA in the germline V gene. Trimming shortened V by 4 bases and J by 3 bases, and 21 bases separated the two germline ends. CDR3 protein: CSVVGMAPPEANEKLFF. Here the CDR3 DNA reads TGCAGCGTTGTCGGGATGGCCCCGCCGGAGGCTAATGAAAAACTGTTTTTT.

Ten or more counts support this clonotype. CDR3 in DNA: TGTGCCAGCAGCCCCAACACGTTAGGGGTAAATGGCTACACCTTC. It codes for CASSPNTLGVNGYTF. The chain has TRBV12-3 or TRBV12-4 and TRBJ1-2; D perhaps matches TRBD1 (5 bases). The CDR3 has 15 amino acids. Trimming removed 6 bases at V and 6 bases at J, with 20 bases between.

J is TRBJ2-7 and V is TRBV4-1; TRBD2 aligns across 13 bases. The CDR3 has 17 residues. The V segment lost 2 bases and the J segment 3 bases; nucleotides outside the gene matches: 7. CDR1 is MGHRA and CDR2 is YSYEKL in the germline V gene. CDR3 in amino acids: CASSQPTSGRGHYEQYF. CDR3 DNA: TGCGCCAGCAGCCAACCTACTAGCGGGAGGGGCCACTACGAGCAGTACTTC.

A few counts support this clonotype. CDR3 region: CSAPPRDRSSYGYTF. In DNA, the CDR3 is TGCAGTGCCCCACCAAGGGACAGAAGCTCCTATGGCTACACCTTC. This sequence joins TRBV20-1 and TRBJ1-2; TRBD1 matches at 7 bases. The CDR3 length is 15 residues. CDR1 is DFQATT, CDR2 SNEGSKA, per germline (reference sequence). V shed 6 bases, J shed 4 bases, and the junction held 14 bases outside the gene matches.

In this sample, this clonotype turned up many times. The V gene is TRBV10-3, the J gene TRBJ1-2, with D tentatively TRBD1 (5 bases). Germline CDR1 ENHRY, CDR2 SYGVKD. With 0 bases removed from V and 1 base from J, the gap between germline ends came to 9 bases. The CDR3 sequence is 15 residues long. The CDR3 loop is CAISESQGLNYGYTF. CDR3 in DNA: TGTGCCATCAGTGAGTCGCAGGGCCTTAACTATGGCTACACCTTC.